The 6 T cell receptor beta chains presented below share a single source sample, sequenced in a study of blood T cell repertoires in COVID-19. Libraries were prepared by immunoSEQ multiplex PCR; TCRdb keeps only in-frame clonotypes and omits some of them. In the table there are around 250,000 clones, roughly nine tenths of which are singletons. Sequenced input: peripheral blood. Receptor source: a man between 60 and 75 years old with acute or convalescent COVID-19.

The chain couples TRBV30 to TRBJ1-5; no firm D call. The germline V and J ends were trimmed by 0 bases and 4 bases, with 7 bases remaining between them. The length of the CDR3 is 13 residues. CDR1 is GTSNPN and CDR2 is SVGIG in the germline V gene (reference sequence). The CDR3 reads CAWSVGDNQPQHF. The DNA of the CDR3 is TGTGCCTGGAGTGTAGGAGATAATCAGCCCCAGCATTTT.

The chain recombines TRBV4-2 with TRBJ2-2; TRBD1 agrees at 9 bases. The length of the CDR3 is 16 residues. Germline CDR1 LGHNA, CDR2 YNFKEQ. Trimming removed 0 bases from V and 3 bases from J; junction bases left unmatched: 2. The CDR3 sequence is CASSQDRTGDTGELFF. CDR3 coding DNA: TGTGCCAGCAGCCAAGATAGGACAGGGGACACCGGGGAGCTGTTTTTT.

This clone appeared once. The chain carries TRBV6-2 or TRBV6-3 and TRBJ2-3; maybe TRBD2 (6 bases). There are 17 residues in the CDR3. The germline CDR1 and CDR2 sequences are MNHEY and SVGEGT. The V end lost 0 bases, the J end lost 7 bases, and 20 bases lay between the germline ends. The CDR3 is CASSYSREADLQHTQYF. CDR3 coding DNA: TGTGCCAGCAGTTACTCGAGGGAGGCAGACCTACAACATACGCAGTATTTT.

Here the CDR3 reads CASSRDSWGTGELFF. CDR3 coding DNA: TGTGCCAGCAGCAGGGACTCTTGGGGGACCGGGGAGCTGTTTTTT. The chain recombines TRBV6-5 with TRBJ2-2, with a tentative D call TRBD2 (6 bases). CDR1 is MNHEY, CDR2 SVGAGI, per germline. The CDR3 length is 15 residues. The V end lost 6 bases, the J end lost 5 bases, and 16 bases lay between the germline ends.

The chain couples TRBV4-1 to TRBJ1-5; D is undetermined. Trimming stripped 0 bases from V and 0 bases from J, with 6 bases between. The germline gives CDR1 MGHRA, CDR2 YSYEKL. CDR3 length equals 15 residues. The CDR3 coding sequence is TGCGCCAGCAGCCAAGACGGGGATAGCAATCAGCCCCAGCATTTT. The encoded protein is CASSQDGDSNQPQHF.

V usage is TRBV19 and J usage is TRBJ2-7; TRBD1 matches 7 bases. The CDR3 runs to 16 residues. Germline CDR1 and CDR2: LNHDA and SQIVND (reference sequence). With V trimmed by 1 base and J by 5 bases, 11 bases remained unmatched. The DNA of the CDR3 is TGTGCCAGTAGTATAGTGGGGACAGCGAACAGTGACGAGCAGTACTTC. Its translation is CASSIVGTANSDEQYF.